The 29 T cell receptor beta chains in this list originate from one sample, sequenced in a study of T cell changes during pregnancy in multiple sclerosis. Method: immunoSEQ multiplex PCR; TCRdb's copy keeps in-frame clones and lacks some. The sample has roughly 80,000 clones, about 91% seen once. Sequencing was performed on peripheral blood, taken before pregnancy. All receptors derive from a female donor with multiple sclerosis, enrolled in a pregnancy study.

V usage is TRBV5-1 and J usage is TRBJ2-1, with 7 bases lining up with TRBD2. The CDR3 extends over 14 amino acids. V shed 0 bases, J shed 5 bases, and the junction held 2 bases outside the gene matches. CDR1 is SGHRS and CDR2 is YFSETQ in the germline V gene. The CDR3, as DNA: TGCGCCAGCAGCTTGGTTGGGGGGGACAATGAGCAGTTCTTC. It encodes CASSLVGGDNEQFF.

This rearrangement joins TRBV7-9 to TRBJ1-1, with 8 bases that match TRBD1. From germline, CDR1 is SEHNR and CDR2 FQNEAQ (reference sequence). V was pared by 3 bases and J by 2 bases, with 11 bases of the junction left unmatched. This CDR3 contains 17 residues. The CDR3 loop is CASSFIIGTGPNTEAFF. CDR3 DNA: TGTGCCAGCAGCTTTATCATTGGGACAGGACCCAACACTGAAGCTTTCTTT.

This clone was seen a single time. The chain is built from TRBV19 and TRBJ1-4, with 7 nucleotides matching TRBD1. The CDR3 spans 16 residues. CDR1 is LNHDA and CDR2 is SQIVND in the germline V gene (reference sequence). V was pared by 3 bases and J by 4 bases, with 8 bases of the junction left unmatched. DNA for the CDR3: TGTGCCAGTAGTATTCCGGAGGGGGCCCGTAATGAAAAACTGTTTTTT. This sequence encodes CASSIPEGARNEKLFF.

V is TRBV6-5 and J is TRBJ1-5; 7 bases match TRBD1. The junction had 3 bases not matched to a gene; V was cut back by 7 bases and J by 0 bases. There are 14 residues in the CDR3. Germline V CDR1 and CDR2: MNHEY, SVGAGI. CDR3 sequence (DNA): TGTGCCAGCAACACAGGGGATAGCAATCAGCCCCAGCATTTT. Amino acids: CASNTGDSNQPQHF.

The CDR3 sequence is CASSEWSGGKGETQYF. In DNA, the CDR3 is TGTGCCAGCAGTGAATGGTCAGGGGGCAAGGGGGAGACCCAGTACTTC. The chain links TRBV6-1 to TRBJ2-5; 8 nucleotides align to TRBD1. The CDR3 is made up of 16 amino acids. The J segment lost 5 bases and the V segment lost 2 bases, leaving 10 bases of the junction unmatched. Per the germline V gene, CDR1 is MNHNS and CDR2 is SASEGT.

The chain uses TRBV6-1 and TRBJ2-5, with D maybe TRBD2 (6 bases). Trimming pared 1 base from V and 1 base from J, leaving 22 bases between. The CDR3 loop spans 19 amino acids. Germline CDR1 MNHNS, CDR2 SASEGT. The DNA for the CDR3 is TGTGCCAGCAGTGAAGAGTATATGGGGCTAGCGTCCCTCCAAGAGACCCAGTACTTC. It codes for CASSEEYMGLASLQETQYF.

In DNA form, the CDR3 reads TGCGCCAGCAGCCCGGGACTAGCGTCAGCTACAGATACGCAGTATTTT. The encoded protein is CASSPGLASATDTQYF. This sequence joins TRBV5-1 and TRBJ2-3; the match to TRBD2 covers 10 bases. Per germline, CDR1 SGHRS and CDR2 YFSETQ. The CDR3 length is 16 residues. After removal of 4 bases from V and 3 bases from J, the junction contained 8 bases not matched to a gene.

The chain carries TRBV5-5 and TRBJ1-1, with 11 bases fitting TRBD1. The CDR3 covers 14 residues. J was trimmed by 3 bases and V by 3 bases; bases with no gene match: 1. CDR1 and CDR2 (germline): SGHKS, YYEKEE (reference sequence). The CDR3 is CASSWGQGDTEAFF. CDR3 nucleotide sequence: TGTGCCAGCAGCTGGGGACAGGGGGACACTGAAGCTTTCTTT.

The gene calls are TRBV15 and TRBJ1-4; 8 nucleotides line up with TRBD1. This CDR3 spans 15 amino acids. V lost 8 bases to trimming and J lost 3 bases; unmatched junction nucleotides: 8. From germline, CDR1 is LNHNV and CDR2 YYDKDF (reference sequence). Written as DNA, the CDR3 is TGTGCCACCCAAATGACAGGGGTTGCTAATGAAAAACTGTTTTTT. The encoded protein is CATQMTGVANEKLFF.

The CDR3 protein is CASSLKVGQQQLYNNEQFF. The CDR3 bases are TGTGCCAGCAGCTTAAAGGTGGGACAGCAACAGCTTTATAACAATGAGCAGTTCTTC. V and J are TRBV5-8 and TRBJ2-1; 7 bases align to TRBD1. CDR1 and CDR2 (germline): SGHTS, YDEGEE. This CDR3 has 19 residues. Trimming cost V 2 bases and J 5 bases; bases outside gene matches: 19.

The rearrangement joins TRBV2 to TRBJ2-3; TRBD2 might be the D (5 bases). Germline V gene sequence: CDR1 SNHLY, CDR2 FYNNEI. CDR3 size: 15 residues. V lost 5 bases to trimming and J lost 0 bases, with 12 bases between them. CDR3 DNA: TGTGCCAGCAGTCGTCGGGGTGGAAGCACAGATACGCAGTATTTT. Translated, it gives CASSRRGGSTDTQYF. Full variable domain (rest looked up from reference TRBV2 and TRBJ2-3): EPEVTQTPSHQVTQMGQEVILRCVPISNHLYFYWYRQILGQKVEFLVSFYNNEISEKSEIFDDQFSVERPDGSNFTLKIRSTKLEDSAMYFCASSRRGGSTDTQYFGPGTRLTVL.

DNA of the CDR3: TGTGCCAGCAGTTTGGGGGCAGGGGGGATGAACACTGAAGCTTTCTTT. Translating gives CASSLGAGGMNTEAFF. This chain uses TRBV27 with TRBJ1-1, with 7 bases identical to TRBD1. There are 16 residues in the CDR3. Germline V gives CDR1 MNHEY, CDR2 SMNVEV (reference sequence). After removal of 3 bases from V and 0 bases from J, the junction contained 7 bases not matched to a gene.

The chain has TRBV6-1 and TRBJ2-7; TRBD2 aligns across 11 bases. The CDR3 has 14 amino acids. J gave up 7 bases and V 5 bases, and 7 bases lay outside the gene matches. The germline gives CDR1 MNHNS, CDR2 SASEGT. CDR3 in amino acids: CASSLPSGGWEQYF. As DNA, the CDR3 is TGTGCCAGCAGTCTCCCTAGCGGGGGGTGGGAGCAGTACTTC.

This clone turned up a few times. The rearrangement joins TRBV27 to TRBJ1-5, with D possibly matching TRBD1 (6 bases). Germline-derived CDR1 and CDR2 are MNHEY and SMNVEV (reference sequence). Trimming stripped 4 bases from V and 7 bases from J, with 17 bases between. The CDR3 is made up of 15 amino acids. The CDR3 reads CASSYSGTTGQPQHF. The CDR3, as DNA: TGTGCCAGCAGTTACTCGGGGACAACCGGGCAGCCCCAGCATTTT.

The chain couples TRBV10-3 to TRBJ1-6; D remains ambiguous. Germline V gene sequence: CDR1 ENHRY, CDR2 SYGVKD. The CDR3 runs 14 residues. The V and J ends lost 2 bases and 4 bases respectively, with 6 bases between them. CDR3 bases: TGTGCCATCAGTGAGCCAGAATATAATTCACCCCTCCACTTT. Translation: CAISEPEYNSPLHF.

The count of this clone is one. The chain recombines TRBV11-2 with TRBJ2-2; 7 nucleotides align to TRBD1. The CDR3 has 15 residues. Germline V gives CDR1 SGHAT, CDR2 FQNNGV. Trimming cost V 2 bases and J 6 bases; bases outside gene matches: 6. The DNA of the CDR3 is TGTGCCAGCAGCTTACTTCGCGACAGGGCCGGGGAGCTGTTTTTT. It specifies CASSLLRDRAGELFF.

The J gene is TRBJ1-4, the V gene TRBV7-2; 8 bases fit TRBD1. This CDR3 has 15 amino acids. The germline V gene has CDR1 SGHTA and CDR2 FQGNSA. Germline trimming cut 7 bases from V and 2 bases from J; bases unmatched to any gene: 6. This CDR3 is CASKARGPTNEKLFF. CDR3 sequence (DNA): TGTGCCAGCAAGGCCAGGGGGCCTACTAATGAAAAACTGTTTTTT.

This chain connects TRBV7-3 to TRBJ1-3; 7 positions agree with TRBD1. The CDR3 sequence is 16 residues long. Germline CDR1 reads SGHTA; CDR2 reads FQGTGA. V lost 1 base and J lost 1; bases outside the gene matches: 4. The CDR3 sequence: CASSLIARGSGNTIYF. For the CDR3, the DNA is TGTGCCAGCAGCTTAATAGCCAGGGGGTCTGGAAACACCATATATTTT.

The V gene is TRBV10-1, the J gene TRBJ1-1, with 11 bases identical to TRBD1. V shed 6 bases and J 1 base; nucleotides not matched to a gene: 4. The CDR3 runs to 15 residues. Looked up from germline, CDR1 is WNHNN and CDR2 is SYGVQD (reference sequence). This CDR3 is CASSRDRGRNTEAFF. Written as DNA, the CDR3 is TGCGCCAGCAGCAGGGACAGGGGGAGGAACACTGAAGCTTTCTTT.

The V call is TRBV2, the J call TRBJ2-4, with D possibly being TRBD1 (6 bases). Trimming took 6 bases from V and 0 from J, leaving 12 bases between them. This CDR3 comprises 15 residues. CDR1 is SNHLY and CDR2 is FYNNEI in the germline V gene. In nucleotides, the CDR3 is TGTGCCAGCAGAGCCGGGACAATAGCCAAAAACATTCAGTACTTC. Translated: CASRAGTIAKNIQYF.

The CDR3 DNA reads as TGTGCCAGCAGCTTACGGCGGGGCGTGTTCAATGAGCAGTTCTTC. As protein: CASSLRRGVFNEQFF. The rearrangement joins TRBV7-8 to TRBJ2-1, with D possibly being TRBD2 (6 bases). The CDR3 totals 15 residues. Trimming took off 2 bases at V and 6 bases at J, with 14 bases between the two ends. CDR1 and CDR2 (germline): SGHVS, FQNEAQ.

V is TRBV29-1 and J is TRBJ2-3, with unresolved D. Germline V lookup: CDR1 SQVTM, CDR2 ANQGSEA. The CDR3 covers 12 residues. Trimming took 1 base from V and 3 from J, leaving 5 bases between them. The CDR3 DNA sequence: TGCAGCGTTGAAGTTAGAACAGATACGCAGTATTTT. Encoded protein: CSVEVRTDTQYF.

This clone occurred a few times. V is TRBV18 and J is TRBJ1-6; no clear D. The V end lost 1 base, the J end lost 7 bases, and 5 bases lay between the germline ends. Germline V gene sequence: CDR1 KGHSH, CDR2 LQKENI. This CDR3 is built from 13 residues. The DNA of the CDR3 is TGTGCCAGCTCACCACAAGCAAATTCACCCCTCCACTTT. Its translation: CASSPQANSPLHF. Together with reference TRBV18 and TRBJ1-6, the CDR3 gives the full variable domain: NAGVMQNPRHLVRRRGQEARLRCSPMKGHSHVYWYRQLPEEGLKFMVYLQKENIIDESGMPKERFSAEFPKEGPSILRIQQVVRGDSAAYFCASSPQANSPLHFGNGTRLTVT.

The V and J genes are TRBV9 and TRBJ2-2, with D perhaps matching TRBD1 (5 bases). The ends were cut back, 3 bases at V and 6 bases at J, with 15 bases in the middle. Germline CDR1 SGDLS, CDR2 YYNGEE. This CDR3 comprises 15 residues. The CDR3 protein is CASSARTPGPGELFF. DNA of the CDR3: TGTGCCAGCAGCGCCAGGACACCCGGTCCCGGGGAGCTGTTTTTT.

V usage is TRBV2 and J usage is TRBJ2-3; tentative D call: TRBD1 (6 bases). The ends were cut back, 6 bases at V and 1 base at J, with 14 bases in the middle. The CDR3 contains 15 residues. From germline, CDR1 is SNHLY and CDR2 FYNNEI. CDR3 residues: CASRGDRHGTDTQYF. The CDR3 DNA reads TGTGCCAGCAGGGGAGACAGGCACGGCACAGATACGCAGTATTTT.

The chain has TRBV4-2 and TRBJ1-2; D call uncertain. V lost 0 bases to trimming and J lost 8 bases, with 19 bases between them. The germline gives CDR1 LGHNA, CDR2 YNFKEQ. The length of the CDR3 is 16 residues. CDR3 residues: CASSQDRRLTKEGYTF. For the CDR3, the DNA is TGTGCCAGCAGCCAAGATCGACGGCTCACTAAGGAGGGCTACACCTTC.

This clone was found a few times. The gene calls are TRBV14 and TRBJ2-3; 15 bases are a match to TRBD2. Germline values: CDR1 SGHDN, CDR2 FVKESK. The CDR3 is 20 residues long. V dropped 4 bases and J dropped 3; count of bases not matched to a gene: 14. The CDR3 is CASSPGLPGLAGGVTDTQYF. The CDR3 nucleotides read TGTGCCAGCAGCCCGGGACTGCCGGGACTAGCGGGGGGTGTGACAGATACGCAGTATTTT.

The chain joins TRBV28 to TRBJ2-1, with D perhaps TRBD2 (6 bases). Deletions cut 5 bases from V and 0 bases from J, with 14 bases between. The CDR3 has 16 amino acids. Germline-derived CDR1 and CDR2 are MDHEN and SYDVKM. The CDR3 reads CASSTVAESSYNEQFF. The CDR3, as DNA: TGTGCCAGCAGTACCGTAGCGGAAAGCTCCTACAATGAGCAGTTCTTC.

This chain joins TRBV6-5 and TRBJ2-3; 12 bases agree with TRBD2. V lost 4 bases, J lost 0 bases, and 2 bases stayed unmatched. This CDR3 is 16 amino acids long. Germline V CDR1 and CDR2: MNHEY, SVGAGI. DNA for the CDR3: TGTGCCAGCAGTTTGACTAGCGGGGGAAGCACAGATACGCAGTATTTT. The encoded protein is CASSLTSGGSTDTQYF.